This T cell receptor (beta chain) is from a study of graft-versus-host responses after intestinal transplantation. Turning to the study itself: Transplant types were multivisceral, liver-intestinal, or isolated intestinal. After anti-thymocyte globulin induction, recipients took tacrolimus and steroids for around 3 years. Study conclusions and caveats: Allografts from individuals with graft-donor T cell macrochimerism displayed high graft-versus-host to host-versus-graft clonal ratios. Recipient marrow showed GvH clones, some seen first in ileum or blood.

This table comes from immunoSEQ multiplex PCR, and its TCRdb copy is limited to in-frame clones, with some not included. The sample has approximately 100,000 clones, approximately 85% seen once. The CDR3 totals 12 residues. The V gene lost 7 bases and the J gene lost 1 base, with 11 bases spanning the gap. Germline CDR1 SQVTM, CDR2 ANQGSEA. For this clone: Its target is not known.

This receptor was identified in a human patient who received an intestinal transplant, so some T cells may come from the graft donor. Sequenced material: PBMCs, taken 255 days after intestinal transplant. The gene calls are TRBV29-1 and TRBJ2-7; D uncertain. CDR3 in DNA: TGCAGCGCTGAGGACGGGTCCTACGAGCAGTACTTC. It translates to CSAEDGSYEQYF.